Listed below are T cell receptor beta chains from one sample, sequenced in a study of blood T cell repertoires in COVID-19. Some clones are missing from TCRdb's copy, which holds only in-frame ones; the method was immunoSEQ multiplex PCR. The data contain 190,000 or so clones, approximately 87% of them singletons. The material sequenced was peripheral blood. The receptors originated from a woman between 18 and 29 years old who had recovered from COVID-19. CDR3s include the opening cysteine and the closing phenylalanine or tryptophan. Each record gives: V gene, clone size, J gene, D gene, CDR3 protein, CDR3 DNA. D genes are given only for firm matches. Where a row states a size, it is once, few, many or the class of an expanded clone; other rows omit it.

>TRBV4-1|few|TRBJ1-1|.
CASSQGDTKNTEAFF
TGCGCCAGCAGCCAAGGGGACACCAAAAACACTGAAGCTTTCTTT
>TRBV10-2|.|TRBJ2-5|TRBD2
CASRVGLAGGPWQETQYF
TGCGCCAGCAGAGTAGGACTAGCGGGGGGGCCTTGGCAAGAGACCCAGTACTTC
>TRBV11-2|.|TRBJ2-7|TRBD2
CASSLEMGGGHEQYF
TGTGCCAGCAGCTTAGAAATGGGCGGGGGGCACGAGCAGTACTTC
>TRBV5-5|.|TRBJ2-5|.
CASSSDTETQYF
TGTGCCAGCAGCTCTGACACCGAGACCCAGTACTTC
>TRBV19|.|TRBJ1-2|.
CASSIGQTLYGYTF
TGTGCCAGTAGTATAGGACAGACCCTATATGGCTACACCTTC
>TRBV5-1|.|TRBJ2-3|.
CASSLRGSTDTQYF
TGCGCCAGCAGCTTACGAGGCAGCACAGATACGCAGTATTTT
>TRBV7-8|.|TRBJ1-6|TRBD1
CASSEGQGQTSYNSPLHF
TGTGCCAGTTCGGAGGGACAGGGACAAACCTCCTATAATTCACCCCTCCACTTT
>TRBV14|once|TRBJ2-5|TRBD2
CASSQVARRGGRSQETQYF
TGTGCCAGCAGCCAAGTCGCCCGGCGGGGGGGCCGTAGCCAAGAGACCCAGTACTTC
>TRBV6-4|.|TRBJ2-2|.
CASSDTRGTNTGELFF
TGTGCCAGCAGTGACACCCGGGGGACGAACACCGGGGAGCTGTTTTTT
>TRBV30|once|TRBJ1-5|TRBD1
CAWAGQGNQPQHF
TGTGCCTGGGCCGGACAGGGCAATCAGCCCCAGCATTTT
>TRBV5-4|.|TRBJ2-7|TRBD2
CASSPLPLGLAGGTYEQYF
TGTGCCAGCAGCCCGCTCCCCTTGGGGCTAGCGGGGGGTACCTACGAGCAGTACTTC
>TRBV3-1/TRBV3-2|few|TRBJ1-2|.
CASSQVSPQGTNGYTF
TGTGCCAGCAGCCAAGTTTCCCCCCAGGGGACTAACGGCTACACCTTC
>TRBV27|.|TRBJ1-2|TRBD1
CASRRTGHYGYTF
TGTGCCAGCAGACGGACAGGGCACTATGGCTACACCTTC
>TRBV2|.|TRBJ1-1|.
CASGTGNTEAFF
TGTGCCAGCGGAACAGGGAACACTGAAGCTTTCTTT
>TRBV4-3|.|TRBJ2-3|TRBD2
CASSQVDGQGLAGGRSTDTQYF
TGCGCCAGCAGCCAAGTAGACGGCCAAGGCCTAGCGGGGGGCCGTAGCACAGATACGCAGTATTTT
>TRBV2|.|TRBJ1-5|TRBD1
CASGQTQGAGNQPQHF
TGTGCCAGCGGACAGACACAGGGGGCGGGCAATCAGCCCCAGCATTTT
>TRBV19|once|TRBJ2-3|.
CASSRNRELLGDTQYF
TGTGCCAGTAGTAGAAACCGGGAACTGCTGGGGGATACGCAGTATTTT
>TRBV5-5|once|TRBJ1-1|.
CASSPLRANTEAFF
TGTGCCAGCAGCCCTCTACGAGCGAACACTGAAGCTTTCTTT
>TRBV13|.|TRBJ1-1|.
CASSSTAIRRTEAFF
TGTGCCAGCAGCTCCACGGCAATTAGGAGGACTGAAGCTTTCTTT
>TRBV24-1|.|TRBJ2-5|.
CATSKVGADQYF
TGTGCCACCAGTAAGGTGGGTGCGGACCAGTACTTC
>TRBV7-9|.|TRBJ2-1|.
CASSINQANNEQFF
TGTGCCAGCAGCATAAACCAGGCCAACAATGAGCAGTTCTTC
>TRBV7-2|.|TRBJ2-5|.
CASSLGSGAQETQYF
TGTGCCAGCAGCTTGGGCAGCGGAGCACAAGAGACCCAGTACTTC
>TRBV7-8|.|TRBJ1-4|TRBD1
CASRVGTGSEKLFF
TGTGCCAGCAGGGTTGGGACAGGGAGTGAAAAACTGTTTTTT
>TRBV19|.|TRBJ2-2|TRBD2
CASLTSGGSTGELFF
TGTGCCAGTCTGACTAGCGGGGGGTCCACCGGGGAGCTGTTTTTT
>TRBV5-1|.|TRBJ1-6|.
CASSFESSYNSPLHF
TGCGCCAGCAGCTTCGAGAGCTCCTATAATTCACCCCTCCACTTT
>TRBV18|.|TRBJ1-1|.
CASSPFPSTGRANTEAFF
TGTGCCAGCTCACCATTCCCGTCGACCGGGAGAGCGAACACTGAAGCTTTCTTT
>TRBV5-1|.|TRBJ2-7|TRBD1
CASSLTPGQDSYEQYF
TGCGCCAGCAGCCTCACGCCGGGACAGGACTCCTACGAGCAGTACTTC
>TRBV7-3|.|TRBJ1-5|.
CASSLSAGESNQPQHF
TGTGCCAGCAGCTTATCTGCAGGGGAAAGCAATCAGCCCCAGCATTTT
>TRBV6-2/TRBV6-3|few|TRBJ2-5|TRBD2
CASSYPRTSGDETQYF
TGTGCCAGCAGTTACCCTCGGACTAGCGGGGATGAGACCCAGTACTTC
>TRBV7-2|.|TRBJ2-2|TRBD2
CASSRQPGLVNTGELFF
TGTGCCAGCAGCCGCCAACCGGGACTAGTGAACACCGGGGAGCTGTTTTTT